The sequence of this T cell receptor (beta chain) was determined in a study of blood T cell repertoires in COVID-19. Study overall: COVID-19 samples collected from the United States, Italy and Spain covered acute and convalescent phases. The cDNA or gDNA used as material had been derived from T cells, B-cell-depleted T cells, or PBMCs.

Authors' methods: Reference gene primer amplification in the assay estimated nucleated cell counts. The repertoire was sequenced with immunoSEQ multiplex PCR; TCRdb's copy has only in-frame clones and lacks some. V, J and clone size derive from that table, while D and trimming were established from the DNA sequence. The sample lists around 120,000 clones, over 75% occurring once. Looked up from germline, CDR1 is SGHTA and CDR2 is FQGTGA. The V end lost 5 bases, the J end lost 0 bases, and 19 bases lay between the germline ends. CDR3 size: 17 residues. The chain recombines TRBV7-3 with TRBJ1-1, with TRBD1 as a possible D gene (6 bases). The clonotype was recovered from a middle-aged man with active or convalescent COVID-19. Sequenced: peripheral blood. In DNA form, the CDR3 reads TGTGCCAGCAGCCAAAGGGGGGGTGAACTGATGAACACTGAAGCTTTCTTT. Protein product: CASSQRGGELMNTEAFF.